This T cell receptor (beta chain) was obtained from a study of CD8 T cells in ankylosing spondylitis. This clonotype came up many times. TCRdb fed the 5' RACE reads into MiXCR, producing one record per CDR3 protein. The table shows 200,000 to 250,000 distinct CDR3 sequences, with more than 9% occurring only once. CDR3 length equals 16 residues. Germline V gene sequence: CDR1 SQVTM, CDR2 ANQGSEA. V shed 6 bases, J shed 2 bases, and the junction held 13 bases outside the gene matches. The clonotype was recovered from a male donor with ankylosing spondylitis or in good health (not recorded which). The rearrangement links TRBV29-1 to TRBJ2-5; 9 bases are shared with TRBD2. Sequencing was done on a sample of blood, either unsorted or a sorted T cell fraction (not recorded which). The chain's CDR3 is CSVVPLASGEQETQYF. The CDR3 bases are TGCAGCGTCGTACCCTTGGCTAGCGGGGAACAAGAGACCCAGTACTTC.